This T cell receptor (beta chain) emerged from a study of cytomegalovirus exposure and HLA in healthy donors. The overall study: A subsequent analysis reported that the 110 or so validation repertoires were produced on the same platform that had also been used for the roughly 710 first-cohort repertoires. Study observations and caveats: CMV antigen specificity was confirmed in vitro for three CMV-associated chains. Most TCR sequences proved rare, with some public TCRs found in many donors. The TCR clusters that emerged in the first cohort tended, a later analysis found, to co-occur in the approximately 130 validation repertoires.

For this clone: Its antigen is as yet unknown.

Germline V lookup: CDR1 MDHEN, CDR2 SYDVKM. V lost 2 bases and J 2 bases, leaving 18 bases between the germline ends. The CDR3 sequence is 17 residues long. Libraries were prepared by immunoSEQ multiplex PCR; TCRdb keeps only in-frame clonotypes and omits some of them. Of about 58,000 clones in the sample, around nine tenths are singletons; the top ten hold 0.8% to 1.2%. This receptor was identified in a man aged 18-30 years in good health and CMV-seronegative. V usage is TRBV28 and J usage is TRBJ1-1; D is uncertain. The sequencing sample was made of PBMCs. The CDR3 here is CASSLVSLFSPNTEAFF. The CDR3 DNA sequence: TGTGCCAGCAGTTTAGTCTCTCTATTTAGTCCTAACACTGAAGCTTTCTTT.